The rows below give T cell receptor beta chains drawn from one sample of a study of long-term antiretroviral therapy in people with HIV. The assay was immunoSEQ multiplex PCR, and TCRdb's table has in-frame clones only and misses some. The table includes nearly 50,000 clones, around four fifths detected once. The sequencing here drew on unsorted PBMCs, taken 0.8 years after starting antiretroviral therapy. The origin of the receptors is a young woman with HIV. Both conserved end residues are part of each CDR3. Fields, in order: clone size, V gene, D gene, J gene, CDR3 length, CDR3 protein, CDR3 DNA. The D gene is left open where the match is weak. Clone sizes are given selectively: once, few, many, or a class where the clone is expanded.

size: .; V: TRBV7-9; D: .; J: TRBJ1-4; length: 15; CDR3: CASIEGQSTNEKLFF; DNA: TGTGCCAGCATCGAAGGACAGTCAACTAATGAAAAACTGTTTTTT
size: .; V: TRBV15; D: TRBD2; J: TRBJ2-3; length: 15; CDR3: CATSIAGGVGDTQYF; DNA: TGTGCCACCAGCATAGCGGGAGGGGTTGGGGATACGCAGTATTTT
size: .; V: TRBV7-8; D: TRBD1; J: TRBJ1-5; length: 15; CDR3: CASSSRDRGGQPQHF; DNA: TGTGCCAGCAGCTCCCGGGACAGGGGAGGTCAGCCCCAGCATTTT
size: .; V: TRBV7-9; D: .; J: TRBJ2-1; length: 12; CDR3: CASRLLDPRLFF; DNA: TGTGCCAGCAGACTTCTCGATCCCCGGTTGTTCTTC
size: .; V: TRBV4-2; D: .; J: TRBJ2-1; length: 14; CDR3: CASSQEGVYNEQFF; DNA: TGTGCCAGCAGCCAAGAAGGAGTCTACAATGAGCAGTTCTTC
size: .; V: TRBV18; D: .; J: TRBJ2-7; length: 15; CDR3: CASSLGTEVYYEQYF; DNA: TGTGCCAGCTCACTCGGGACCGAAGTTTACTACGAGCAGTACTTC
size: .; V: TRBV6-5; D: .; J: TRBJ1-5; length: 15; CDR3: CASIRRGDGNQPQHF; DNA: TGTGCCAGCATTAGGAGAGGGGACGGGAATCAGCCCCAGCATTTT
size: .; V: TRBV6-6; D: .; J: TRBJ1-4; length: 15; CDR3: CASSYSGQPNEKLFF; DNA: TGTGCCAGCAGTTACTCGGGGCAACCTAATGAAAAACTGTTTTTT
size: .; V: TRBV5-1; D: .; J: TRBJ1-3; length: 15; CDR3: CASSLDGNSGNTIYF; DNA: TGCGCCAGCAGCTTAGACGGAAACTCTGGAAACACCATATATTTT
size: .; V: TRBV7-9; D: TRBD1; J: TRBJ2-7; length: 17; CDR3: CASSSPIPGQGAYEQYF; DNA: TGTGCCAGCAGCTCTCCCATACCGGGACAGGGGGCCTACGAGCAGTACTTC
size: .; V: TRBV10-2; D: TRBD1; J: TRBJ2-6; length: 19; CDR3: CASSELRDRGHSGANVLTF; DNA: TGCGCCAGCAGTGAGCTGAGGGACAGGGGGCACTCTGGGGCCAACGTCCTGACTTTC
size: .; V: TRBV6-4; D: .; J: TRBJ1-1; length: 14; CDR3: CASSEIPGNTEAFF; DNA: TGTGCCAGCAGTGAAATTCCAGGGAACACTGAAGCTTTCTTT
size: .; V: TRBV5-6; D: TRBD1; J: TRBJ2-7; length: 17; CDR3: CASSLGTGGWEVYEQYF; DNA: TGTGCCAGCAGCTTGGGGACAGGGGGTTGGGAGGTCTACGAGCAGTACTTC
size: .; V: TRBV29-1; D: .; J: TRBJ2-2; length: 11; CDR3: CSAGFTGELFF; DNA: TGCAGCGCCGGTTTCACCGGGGAGCTGTTTTTT
size: .; V: TRBV28; D: TRBD1; J: TRBJ1-5; length: 14; CDR3: CASSSTGGNQPQHF; DNA: TGTGCCAGCAGTTCGACAGGGGGCAATCAGCCCCAGCATTTT
size: .; V: TRBV6-1; D: .; J: TRBJ1-4; length: 15; CDR3: CASSVTGQSQEKLFF; DNA: TGTGCCAGCAGTGTTACAGGACAGAGTCAAGAAAAACTGTTTTTT
size: .; V: TRBV7-6; D: TRBD2; J: TRBJ2-7; length: 16; CDR3: CASSLAARGGDYEQYF; DNA: TGTGCCAGCAGCTTAGCGGCCCGGGGGGGAGACTACGAGCAGTACTTC
size: .; V: TRBV28; D: .; J: TRBJ2-3; length: 12; CDR3: CASVSSTDTQYF; DNA: TGTGCCAGCGTTTCTAGCACAGATACGCAGTATTTT
size: .; V: TRBV10-2; D: .; J: TRBJ2-2; length: 15; CDR3: CASTFRSQGSGELFF; DNA: TGCGCCAGCACCTTCCGATCACAGGGCTCCGGGGAGCTGTTTTTT
size: .; V: TRBV4-1; D: .; J: TRBJ2-3; length: 17; CDR3: CATAGRLGLGSTDTQYF; DNA: TGCGCCACCGCAGGCCGCTTAGGGCTGGGATCCACAGATACGCAGTATTTT
size: .; V: TRBV5-4; D: TRBD2; J: TRBJ2-3; length: 17; CDR3: CASSLSGRAVSTDTQYF; DNA: TGTGCCAGCAGCTTGAGCGGGAGGGCCGTGAGCACAGATACGCAGTATTTT
size: .; V: TRBV9; D: .; J: TRBJ1-3; length: 14; CDR3: CASSPRRAGNTIYF; DNA: TGTGCCAGCAGCCCCCGACGTGCTGGAAACACCATATATTTT
size: .; V: TRBV27; D: TRBD2; J: TRBJ2-1; length: 14; CDR3: CASSVGTSYNEQFF; DNA: TGTGCCAGCAGTGTGGGGACTAGCTACAATGAGCAGTTCTTC
size: once; V: TRBV19; D: .; J: TRBJ1-2; length: 12; CDR3: CASTPGTYGYTF; DNA: TGTGCCAGTACCCCGGGGACCTATGGCTACACCTTC
size: .; V: TRBV6-5; D: .; J: TRBJ2-5; length: 15; CDR3: CASSYMGHRQETQYF; DNA: TGTGCCAGCAGTTACATGGGACACCGCCAAGAGACCCAGTACTTC
size: .; V: TRBV9; D: .; J: TRBJ2-6; length: 18; CDR3: CASSPRVSGSSGANVLTF; DNA: TGTGCCAGCAGCCCTCGGGTTAGCGGCAGTTCTGGGGCCAACGTCCTGACTTTC
size: .; V: TRBV4-1; D: .; J: TRBJ1-4; length: 13; CDR3: CAGAVGKGEKLFF; DNA: TGCGCCGGGGCTGTGGGTAAAGGTGAAAAACTGTTTTTT
size: once; V: TRBV15; D: .; J: TRBJ2-7; length: 14; CDR3: CATSRDKGSYEQYF; DNA: TGTGCCACCAGCAGAGATAAGGGCTCCTACGAGCAGTACTTC
size: .; V: TRBV19; D: .; J: TRBJ2-7; length: 14; CDR3: CASSRKGRPFEQYF; DNA: TGTGCCAGTAGTAGGAAGGGGAGGCCCTTCGAGCAGTACTTC
size: .; V: TRBV18; D: TRBD1; J: TRBJ1-1; length: 12; CDR3: CASSPGQAEAFF; DNA: TGTGCCAGCTCTCCCGGACAGGCGGAAGCTTTCTTT
size: .; V: TRBV11-2; D: .; J: TRBJ2-1; length: 19; CDR3: CASSSPRIGGDPSYNEQFF; DNA: TGTGCCAGCAGCTCCCCACGTATCGGCGGGGACCCCTCCTACAATGAGCAGTTCTTC
size: .; V: TRBV6-5; D: .; J: TRBJ2-2; length: 14; CDR3: CASRAGWGTTELFF; DNA: TGTGCCAGCAGGGCCGGGTGGGGGACAACGGAGCTGTTTTTT
size: .; V: TRBV19; D: TRBD2; J: TRBJ2-2; length: 16; CDR3: CASSRGGFGVTGELFF; DNA: TGTGCCAGTAGTAGGGGAGGGTTCGGGGTGACCGGGGAGCTGTTTTTT
size: .; V: TRBV5-1; D: .; J: TRBJ2-1; length: 16; CDR3: CASSLVQLSSYNEQFF; DNA: TGCGCCAGCAGCTTGGTACAACTAAGCTCCTACAATGAGCAGTTCTTC
size: once; V: TRBV9; D: .; J: TRBJ1-4; length: 13; CDR3: CASSGSSNEKLFF; DNA: TGTGCCAGCAGCGGATCGTCTAATGAAAAACTGTTTTTT
size: .; V: TRBV14; D: TRBD1; J: TRBJ2-7; length: 16; CDR3: CASSQGSGQGVYEQYF; DNA: TGTGCCAGCAGCCAAGGTTCGGGACAGGGGGTTTACGAGCAGTACTTC
size: .; V: TRBV18; D: TRBD2; J: TRBJ2-3; length: 17; CDR3: CASSRQREGSSTDTQYF; DNA: TGTGCCAGCTCGCGGCAGCGGGAGGGTTCGAGCACAGATACGCAGTATTTT
size: .; V: TRBV27; D: TRBD2; J: TRBJ2-1; length: 15; CDR3: CASSLSGGLAAEQFF; DNA: TGTGCCAGCAGTTTATCGGGTGGGCTAGCGGCAGAGCAGTTCTTC
size: .; V: TRBV18; D: TRBD1; J: TRBJ1-3; length: 15; CDR3: CASSPLDRDGNTIYF; DNA: TGTGCCAGCTCACCTCTCGACAGGGATGGAAACACCATATATTTT
size: .; V: TRBV5-1; D: .; J: TRBJ2-3; length: 15; CDR3: CASSLERPSTDTQYF; DNA: TGCGCCAGCAGCTTGGAACGGCCTAGCACAGATACGCAGTATTTT
size: .; V: TRBV11-2; D: .; J: TRBJ1-5; length: 17; CDR3: CASSLYRGGRSNQPQHF; DNA: TGTGCCAGCAGCCTATATAGGGGGGGTCGGAGCAATCAGCCCCAGCATTTT
size: .; V: TRBV25-1; D: .; J: TRBJ1-2; length: 15; CDR3: CASSELGGVNYGYTF; DNA: TGTGCCAGCAGTGAATTAGGGGGGGTCAACTATGGCTACACCTTC
size: .; V: TRBV29-1; D: .; J: TRBJ2-7; length: 13; CDR3: CSVGGQPIGEQYF; DNA: TGCAGCGTTGGGGGTCAGCCGATTGGGGAGCAGTACTTC
size: .; V: TRBV19; D: TRBD1; J: TRBJ2-7; length: 18; CDR3: CASSIGSGTGKKGYEQYF; DNA: TGTGCCAGTAGTATCGGCTCCGGGACAGGGAAGAAAGGGTACGAGCAGTACTTC
size: .; V: TRBV11-2; D: .; J: TRBJ1-1; length: 13; CDR3: CASSLSGDTEAFF; DNA: TGTGCCAGCAGCTTATCGGGGGACACTGAAGCTTTCTTT
size: once; V: TRBV6-5; D: TRBD1; J: TRBJ1-2; length: 14; CDR3: CASSYFNRGYGYTF; DNA: TGTGCCAGCAGTTACTTTAACAGGGGATATGGCTACACCTTC
size: .; V: TRBV7-2; D: .; J: TRBJ2-5; length: 15; CDR3: CASSLAVTGRETQYF; DNA: TGTGCCAGCAGCTTAGCCGTGACGGGACGGGAGACCCAGTACTTC
size: .; V: TRBV13; D: .; J: TRBJ2-7; length: 14; CDR3: CASSSAFSTYEQYF; DNA: TGTGCCAGCAGCTCTGCCTTTAGTACCTACGAGCAGTACTTC
size: .; V: TRBV28; D: TRBD1; J: TRBJ1-2; length: 13; CDR3: CASSSDRGRGYTF; DNA: TGTGCCAGCAGCTCAGACAGGGGGCGAGGCTACACCTTC
size: .; V: TRBV6-4; D: TRBD2; J: TRBJ2-3; length: 14; CDR3: CASSASGSTDTQYF; DNA: TGTGCCAGCAGTGCTAGCGGGAGCACAGATACGCAGTATTTT
size: once; V: TRBV4-1; D: .; J: TRBJ2-5; length: 14; CDR3: CASSQGFAEETQYF; DNA: TGCGCCAGCAGCCAAGGATTTGCAGAAGAGACCCAGTACTTC
size: .; V: TRBV6-7; D: .; J: TRBJ2-3; length: 16; CDR3: CASSYSQPESTDTQYF; DNA: TGTGCCAGCAGTTACTCTCAACCGGAGAGCACAGATACGCAGTATTTT
size: .; V: TRBV6-1; D: TRBD1; J: TRBJ1-5; length: 17; CDR3: CASSDGTGSYSNQPQHF; DNA: TGTGCCAGCAGTGACGGGACAGGCTCGTATAGCAATCAGCCCCAGCATTTT
size: .; V: TRBV4-3; D: TRBD2; J: TRBJ2-7; length: 15; CDR3: CASSLQTSGAYEQYF; DNA: TGCGCCAGCAGCCTACAGACTAGCGGGGCCTACGAGCAGTACTTC
size: .; V: TRBV4-1; D: .; J: TRBJ2-7; length: 16; CDR3: CASSQRDIQSSYEQYF; DNA: TGCGCCAGCAGCCAAAGGGACATACAAAGCTCCTACGAGCAGTACTTC
size: .; V: TRBV15; D: TRBD2; J: TRBJ2-7; length: 15; CDR3: CATKKAGGPSYEQYF; DNA: TGTGCCACTAAAAAAGCGGGAGGGCCATCCTACGAGCAGTACTTC
size: .; V: TRBV11-2; D: .; J: TRBJ2-7; length: 14; CDR3: CASSSYLGGYEQYF; DNA: TGTGCCAGCAGCTCCTACCTCGGCGGGTACGAGCAGTACTTC